In this sample, the clone carrying this T cell receptor (beta chain) turned up many times. Its specificity is unknown. TCRdb called the RT-PCR reads again in MiXCR, with one record for every CDR3 protein. The data show about 190,000 distinct CDR3 sequences, 14% seen once. The J segment lost 7 bases and the V segment lost 8 bases, leaving 0 bases of the junction unmatched. The CDR3 is made up of 11 amino acids. In germline, CDR1 is MGHDK, CDR2 SYGVNS. The data were taken from a study of response to subunit inactivated influenza vaccine. General study points: Authors suggested few new T cells are recruited by each seasonal influenza vaccination.

The input for sequencing was CD8+ T cells sorted from PBMCs, taken 4 to 6 days after vaccination. The gene calls are TRBV25-1 and TRBJ2-1; 9 positions agree with TRBD1. The origin of this receptor is a middle-aged man who received an inactivated influenza vaccine. The CDR3 DNA is TGTGCCAGCGGACAGGGGAATGAGCAGTTCTTC. It is translated as CASGQGNEQFF.